This is a list of T cell receptor beta chains from one sample in a study of T cell repertoires in ileal Crohn's disease. Using immunoSEQ multiplex PCR, the repertoire was profiled, and TCRdb retains in-frame clones only, with some absent. Among more than 10,000 clones listed, roughly 80% were seen once. The sample consisted of ileal tissue. The source of these receptors is an adult with Crohn's disease. Each CDR3 is given with its conserved first and last residue. The order of the fields is V gene, J gene, clone size, D gene, CDR3 protein. A D gene is named only where the DNA matches it firmly. Expanded clones are given a class, and other clones once, few, many or no size at all.

V gene: TRBV19
J gene: TRBJ1-2
clone size: .
D gene: .
CDR3 protein: CASSIEHNYGYTF

V gene: TRBV6-5
J gene: TRBJ1-5
clone size: once
D gene: TRBD1
CDR3 protein: CASRGQGGSNQPQHF

V gene: TRBV4-2
J gene: TRBJ1-2
clone size: .
D gene: TRBD1
CDR3 protein: CASSQRTGGTDYGYTF

V gene: TRBV5-1
J gene: .
clone size: .
D gene: .
CDR3 protein: CASSLAAVGGNEQYF

V gene: TRBV6-1
J gene: TRBJ1-4
clone size: .
D gene: .
CDR3 protein: CASSEDRRGEKLFF

V gene: TRBV5-1
J gene: TRBJ2-2
clone size: .
D gene: TRBD2
CDR3 protein: CASSLILAANTGELFF

V gene: TRBV27
J gene: TRBJ2-3
clone size: .
D gene: .
CDR3 protein: CASSLRASNTDTQYF

V gene: TRBV19
J gene: TRBJ1-4
clone size: .
D gene: .
CDR3 protein: CASSRGGASGNEKLFF

V gene: TRBV25-1
J gene: TRBJ2-7
clone size: few
D gene: TRBD1
CDR3 protein: CASSVAGRGPAEQYF

V gene: TRBV5-4
J gene: TRBJ2-6
clone size: few
D gene: .
CDR3 protein: CASSTNAGSGANVLTF

V gene: TRBV4-3
J gene: TRBJ2-3
clone size: once
D gene: TRBD1
CDR3 protein: CASSHRGTGEGGTQYF

V gene: TRBV15
J gene: TRBJ2-1
clone size: .
D gene: .
CDR3 protein: CATSRAGGAGRFF

V gene: TRBV2
J gene: TRBJ1-5
clone size: .
D gene: TRBD1
CDR3 protein: CASSRGQGARQPQHF

V gene: TRBV7-3
J gene: TRBJ1-4
clone size: .
D gene: TRBD1
CDR3 protein: CASSRTGRNEKLFF

V gene: TRBV5-1
J gene: TRBJ2-2
clone size: .
D gene: .
CDR3 protein: CASSLVQGVTGELFF

V gene: TRBV10-3
J gene: TRBJ1-4
clone size: few
D gene: TRBD1
CDR3 protein: CAIARTGDEKLFF

V gene: TRBV7-2
J gene: TRBJ1-1
clone size: .
D gene: .
CDR3 protein: CASSTHTGSTEAFF

V gene: TRBV9
J gene: TRBJ2-3
clone size: .
D gene: TRBD2
CDR3 protein: CASSESGAYTDTQYF

V gene: TRBV28
J gene: TRBJ1-2
clone size: .
D gene: TRBD1
CDR3 protein: CASSFNRGKYGYTF

V gene: TRBV18
J gene: TRBJ1-1
clone size: .
D gene: .
CDR3 protein: CASSPPPKPALGYTEAFF

V gene: TRBV29-1
J gene: TRBJ1-1
clone size: .
D gene: .
CDR3 protein: CSVAQKGRNTEAFF

V gene: TRBV4-1
J gene: TRBJ2-3
clone size: once
D gene: TRBD2
CDR3 protein: CASSQTQAGGAADTQYF

V gene: TRBV25-1
J gene: TRBJ1-6
clone size: .
D gene: .
CDR3 protein: CASTGGGPLHF

V gene: TRBV7-3
J gene: TRBJ2-2
clone size: .
D gene: TRBD2
CDR3 protein: CASSLLGGAETGELFF

V gene: TRBV30
J gene: TRBJ1-6
clone size: .
D gene: .
CDR3 protein: CAWSVATSSYNSPLHF

V gene: TRBV5-6
J gene: TRBJ1-1
clone size: once
D gene: .
CDR3 protein: CASSLDRFEAFF

V gene: TRBV4-1
J gene: TRBJ1-2
clone size: few
D gene: TRBD1
CDR3 protein: CASSQVGDRVRTGTF

V gene: TRBV19
J gene: TRBJ2-7
clone size: .
D gene: .
CDR3 protein: CATRATGLSYEQYF

V gene: TRBV27
J gene: TRBJ1-6
clone size: .
D gene: .
CDR3 protein: CARPSFGRGSCNSPLHF

V gene: TRBV5-1
J gene: TRBJ1-4
clone size: .
D gene: .
CDR3 protein: CASRNPNSGPLFF

V gene: TRBV28
J gene: TRBJ1-5
clone size: .
D gene: TRBD1
CDR3 protein: CASSFPDRGPLNQPQHF